A single sample is the source of the 11 T cell receptor beta chains below, sequenced in a study of circulating and synovial CD4+ cells in juvenile arthritis. Libraries were prepared by immunoSEQ multiplex PCR; TCRdb keeps only in-frame clonotypes and omits some of them. The sample has about 32,000 clones; roughly 95% are singletons. The sample consisted of CD4+ T cells from blood. These receptor sequences come from a human donor with juvenile idiopathic arthritis.

V is TRBV6-5 and J is TRBJ2-3; 13 nucleotides line up with TRBD2. Trimming cost V 4 bases and J 8 bases; bases outside gene matches: 9. In germline, CDR1 is MNHEY, CDR2 SVGAGI. This CDR3 has 16 residues. The CDR3 is CASSSGLAGASGTQYF. CDR3 DNA: TGTGCCAGCAGTTCCGGACTAGCGGGAGCTAGCGGTACGCAGTATTTT.

The CDR3 DNA is TGTGCCAGCAGCGTAGGGAGGACAGGCCGACACTACGAGCAGTACTTC. The encoded protein is CASSVGRTGRHYEQYF. The chain employs TRBV9 and TRBJ2-7, with 7 positions matching TRBD1. Germline V gene lookup returns CDR1 SGDLS and CDR2 YYNGEE. The junction had 9 bases not matched to a gene; V was cut back by 0 bases and J by 3 bases. The CDR3 sequence is 16 residues long.

The V gene is TRBV6-5, the J gene TRBJ1-3; D not certain. CDR3 length: 14 amino acids. Trimming left V 6 bases short and J 5 bases short, with 14 bases between. CDR1 and CDR2 from the germline V gene are MNHEY and SVGAGI. The CDR3 DNA sequence: TGTGCCAGCAGCCCCGGGGTCCCACGAAACACCATATATTTT. Protein: CASSPGVPRNTIYF.

The rearrangement links TRBV6-1 to TRBJ1-2, with 9 bases matching TRBD1. The V gene end was trimmed by 6 bases and the J gene end by 8 bases; junction bases not matched to a gene: 13. The CDR3 loop spans 15 amino acids. Per germline, CDR1 MNHNS and CDR2 SASEGT. CDR3 in amino acids: CASSDSRRDREGYTF. CDR3 nucleotide sequence: TGTGCCAGCAGCGACAGCCGCCGGGACAGGGAGGGCTACACCTTC.

The chain couples TRBV6-5 to TRBJ2-7; perhaps TRBD1 as D (5 bases). Germline V lookup: CDR1 MNHEY, CDR2 SVGAGI. Deletions cut 6 bases from V and 1 base from J, with 7 bases between. This CDR3 is 12 amino acids long. The CDR3 region has the DNA TGTGCCAGCAGAAGGACATCCTACGAGCAGTACTTC. This translates into CASRRTSYEQYF.

V is TRBV6-4 and J is TRBJ2-5; 9 bases are shared with TRBD1. This CDR3 has 14 amino acids. The V gene's germline CDR1 is MRHNA and CDR2 SNTAGT. Trimming took 8 bases from V and 4 from J; bases not matched to a gene: 8. CDR3 bases: TGTGCCAGCTCTCCCGGGACAGGGAGAGAGACCCAGTACTTC. The encoded protein is CASSPGTGRETQYF.

In the case of this clone: Additional DNA sequences in this sample encode the identical CDR3. This rearrangement joins TRBV7-2 to TRBJ1-6, with unresolved D. The V end was cut by 5 bases, the J end by 13 bases, with 15 bases between. The CDR3 is 13 amino acids. In germline, CDR1 is SGHTA, CDR2 FQGNSA. This CDR3 reads CASSLSMRSPLHF. The CDR3 nucleotides read TGTGCCAGCAGCCTGAGTATGCGTTCCCCCCTCCACTTT.

This chain connects TRBV27 to TRBJ2-3; 9 bases align to TRBD2. Unmatched junction bases numbered 13, after V lost 0 bases and J lost 0 bases. The CDR3 consists of 20 residues. Germline-derived CDR1 and CDR2 are MNHEY and SMNVEV (reference sequence). CDR3: CASSLSSPLRGGVSTDTQYF. In nucleotides, the CDR3 is TGTGCCAGCAGTTTATCTTCCCCCCTGCGCGGGGGGGTTAGCACAGATACGCAGTATTTT.

This chain's CDR3 is CASSILVGDNQPQHF. CDR3 DNA sequence: TGTGCCAGTAGTATCCTAGTCGGTGACAATCAGCCCCAGCATTTT. The chain links TRBV19 to TRBJ1-5; D not certain. Germline-derived CDR1 and CDR2 are LNHDA and SQIVND (reference sequence). The V end was cut by 3 bases, the J end by 3 bases, with 12 bases between. The CDR3 extends over 15 amino acids.

The rearrangement links TRBV10-3 to TRBJ2-7; TRBD2 might be the D (6 bases). The CDR3 has 12 amino acids. Trimming stripped 4 bases from V and 3 bases from J, with 7 bases between. CDR1 is ENHRY, CDR2 SYGVKD, per germline. CDR3 nucleotides: TGTGCCATCAGTGGGAGGGACTACGAGCAGTACTTC. It yields the protein CAISGRDYEQYF.

The chain employs TRBV27 and TRBJ2-5; D is perhaps TRBD1 (6 bases). There are 14 residues in the CDR3. Trimming took 5 bases from V and 4 from J, leaving 14 bases between them. CDR1 and CDR2 (germline): MNHEY, SMNVEV (reference sequence). The CDR3, as DNA: TGTGCCAGCAGTCCAACAGGGTTGGGAGAGACCCAGTACTTC. Its protein product is CASSPTGLGETQYF.